Below, one TCR beta chain is given with its context. The V end was cut by 1 base, the J end by 4 bases, with 10 bases between. This CDR3 region has 13 residues. The germline gives CDR1 DFQATT, CDR2 SNEGSKA (reference sequence). TCRdb reanalysed the RT-PCR reads using MiXCR and keeps one entry per CDR3 protein. The profile shows a few hundred thousand distinct CDR3 sequences, about 38% of them singletons. This sample stems from a study of patients and donors after allogeneic stem cell transplantation. The chain is built from TRBV20-1 and TRBJ1-1, with D perhaps TRBD1 (6 bases). This clonotype originated in a human donor who was either an allogeneic HSCT recipient or a stem cell or donor lymphocyte infusion donor (not recorded which). It is not recorded whose cells these are; they may come from a transplant donor. Sequences were obtained from blood, either unsorted or a sorted T cell fraction (not recorded which). In DNA form, the CDR3 reads TGCAGTGCTAGAGGGGAGGGGGGCACTGAAGCTTTCTTT. Translated, it gives CSARGEGGTEAFF.